The rows below give T cell receptor beta chains drawn from one sample of a study of beta chain features in type 1 diabetes. Using immunoSEQ multiplex PCR, the repertoire was profiled, and TCRdb retains in-frame clones only, with some absent. The repertoire consists of hundreds of thousands of clones, with around an eighth occurring once and the leading ten covering around 0.022%. The sample was naive CD4+ T cells from blood. The receptors shown here come from a man between 18 and 29 years old with type 1 diabetes. CDR3s include the opening cysteine and the closing phenylalanine or tryptophan. A D gene is named only where the DNA matches it firmly. For some rows the clone size is stated as once, few or many, or as a class when expanded; others skip it.

d_call clone_size j_call v_call cdr3_nt cdr3_aa
. . TRBJ1-4 TRBV25-1 TGTGCCAGCTCAAGGGGGTCGGAAAAACTGTTTTTT CASSRGSEKLFF
TRBD1 few TRBJ2-7 TRBV29-1 TGCAGCGGGGGACAGGGATACGAGCAGTACTTC CSGGQGYEQYF
TRBD1 . TRBJ1-4 TRBV18 TGTGCCAGCTCGCCAACAGGGGTACAAGAAAAACTGTTTTTT CASSPTGVQEKLFF
. . TRBJ2-6 TRBV7-7 TGTGCTAGCAGCCCTGAGGCCCAGCCTGGGGCCAACGTCCTGACTTTC CASSPEAQPGANVLTF
. few TRBJ2-1 TRBV7-9 TGTGCCAGCAGCTTTGGACAGCCCTACAATGAGCAGTTCTTC CASSFGQPYNEQFF
. . TRBJ2-5 TRBV18 TGTGCCAGCTCACTAGGACAGCAAGAGACCCAGTACTTC CASSLGQQETQYF
. . TRBJ1-5 TRBV7-9 TGTGCCAGCAGCTTAGGAGGAGGCAATCAGCCCCAGCATTTT CASSLGGGNQPQHF
. few TRBJ2-2 TRBV9 TGTGCCAGCAGCGTAGGGGTGGCCGGGGAGCTGTTTTTT CASSVGVAGELFF
TRBD2 few TRBJ2-3 TRBV10-3 TGTGCCATCAGAGAAGCGGGGGGCGGGGATACGCAGTATTTT CAIREAGGGDTQYF
. . TRBJ1-4 TRBV5-4 TGTGCCAGCAGCTTGGGACAGCCGAATGAAAAACTGTTTTTT CASSLGQPNEKLFF
. few TRBJ1-4 TRBV7-2 TGTGCCAGCAGCTTTTATGGCAAGAATGAAAAACTGTTTTTT CASSFYGKNEKLFF
. . TRBJ1-3 TRBV7-9 TGTGCCAGCAGCTTATTGGGGACCTCTGGAAACACCATATATTTT CASSLLGTSGNTIYF
. few TRBJ1-1 TRBV30 TGTGCCTGGAGTATCGGGCAGGGGTCCACTGAAGCTTTCTTT CAWSIGQGSTEAFF
. . TRBJ1-1 TRBV7-9 TGTGCCAGCAGGAAAGTGAGAGAAGCTTTCTTT CASRKVREAFF
TRBD1 . TRBJ2-2 TRBV7-2 TGTGCCAGCAGCTTAAAGGGGGGACAGGGGCGAAGCACCGGGGAGCTGTTTTTT CASSLKGGQGRSTGELFF
. few TRBJ2-7 TRBV20-1 TGCAGTGCGACGGCAGCCTACGAGCAGTACTTC CSATAAYEQYF
. . TRBJ1-4 TRBV7-9 TGTGCCAGCAGCTTCCCAGCACAGGGAGAGGAAAAACTGTTTTTT CASSFPAQGEEKLFF
. . TRBJ2-7 TRBV9 TGTGCCAGCAGCGTAGTTCCGAGCTCCTACGAGCAGTACTTC CASSVVPSSYEQYF
. . TRBJ2-7 TRBV7-3 TGTGCCAGCAGCTTGGCCAGGGGAAGTGAAGAGCAGTACTTC CASSLARGSEEQYF
TRBD1 few TRBJ2-1 TRBV7-9 TGTGCCAGCAGCTTAGCGGGACAGGGTACCAATGAGCAGTTCTTC CASSLAGQGTNEQFF
TRBD1 few TRBJ1-6 TRBV5-1 TGCGCCAGCAGCACAGGACAGGGGGCCTCTTCACCCCTCCACTTT CASSTGQGASSPLHF
TRBD1 . TRBJ2-5 TRBV19 TGTGCCAGTAGTAACGACAGGGGCCTGGAGGAGACCCAGTACTTC CASSNDRGLEETQYF
TRBD1 . TRBJ2-2 TRBV18 TGTGCCAGCTCACCGGGACAGTCGGACACCGGGGAGCTGTTTTTT CASSPGQSDTGELFF
. . TRBJ2-3 TRBV10-3 TGTGCCATCGGGGGTAGGCAGACCGGCACAGATACGCAGTATTTT CAIGGRQTGTDTQYF
. few TRBJ2-6 TRBV19 TGTGCCAGTAAAAAGGGGCCCACCTCTGGGGCCAACGTCCTGACTTTC CASKKGPTSGANVLTF
. . TRBJ2-1 TRBV27 TGTGCCAGCAGATTTACTAGGGAGGTCGGTGAGCAGTTCTTC CASRFTREVGEQFF
TRBD2 few TRBJ2-2 TRBV27 TGTGCCAGCAGTACCGACGGGGACTACGGGGAGCTGTTTTTT CASSTDGDYGELFF
. . TRBJ1-1 TRBV9 TGTGCCAGCAGCGTAGCGGGGGGCATGAACACTGAAGCTTTCTTT CASSVAGGMNTEAFF
TRBD1 . TRBJ1-6 TRBV6-1 TGTGCCAGCAGTGAAAGAGACAGGGGTTCACCCCTCCACTTT CASSERDRGSPLHF
. few TRBJ1-5 TRBV5-6 TGTGCCAGCAGCTTACGACAGAATCAGCCCCAGCATTTT CASSLRQNQPQHF
. . TRBJ1-2 TRBV10-1 TGCGCCAGCAGTGAGTCGTTGGAATATGGCTACACCTTC CASSESLEYGYTF
TRBD1 few TRBJ1-6 TRBV7-9 TGTGCCAGCAGCTTAGTCTTTAGTACAGGGGGACGTAATTCACCCCTCCACTTT CASSLVFSTGGRNSPLHF
. . TRBJ1-6 TRBV7-8 TGTGCCAGCAGCCAGAATTCACCCCTCCACTTT CASSQNSPLHF
. few TRBJ2-3 TRBV5-1 TGCGCCAGCAGCGATACCCCATTGGCTACGCAGTATTTT CASSDTPLATQYF
TRBD1 . TRBJ1-2 TRBV30 TGTGCCTGCGGACCGGGACAGCGTATGGATGGCTACACCTTC CACGPGQRMDGYTF
. few TRBJ1-1 TRBV30 TGTGCCTGGAGGCCCGGTGGGGACACTGAAGCTTTCTTT CAWRPGGDTEAFF
TRBD1 few TRBJ2-6 TRBV9 TGTGCCAGCAGCGTTGGACAGGTTCTTGGGGCCAACGTCCTGACTTTC CASSVGQVLGANVLTF
TRBD1 few TRBJ1-6 TRBV30 TGTGCCGTCCGACAGGGGGCTTCACCCCTCCACTTT CAVRQGASPLHF
. few TRBJ2-7 TRBV10-3 TGTGCCATCAGTGAGGCGGAAGTACCTAGGTACTTC CAISEAEVPRYF
. . TRBJ1-5 TRBV19 TGTGCCAGTAGTTACGACTATAGCAATCAGCCCCAGCATTTT CASSYDYSNQPQHF
. few TRBJ1-1 TRBV2 TGTGCCAGCAGTGGAGACAGTCTGAACACTGAAGCTTTCTTT CASSGDSLNTEAFF
. few TRBJ1-1 TRBV7-9 TGTGCCAGCAGCTTAGGGCCAGGAATGAACACTGAAGCTTTCTTT CASSLGPGMNTEAFF
. few TRBJ2-7 TRBV7-9 TGTGCCAGCAGCTTAGGTAGGCAGGGCTGGGAGCAGTACTTC CASSLGRQGWEQYF
. few TRBJ1-5 TRBV5-6 TGTGCCAGCAGCTCTCTAATAGACAGGTCGGGCAATCAGCCCCAGCATTTT CASSSLIDRSGNQPQHF
. few TRBJ1-5 TRBV5-1 TGCGCCAGCAGCTTGGAGGGATATAGCAATCAGCCCCAGCATTTT CASSLEGYSNQPQHF
. . TRBJ1-6 TRBV7-9 TGTGCCAGCAGCCCGGGGGATTCACCCCTCCACTTT CASSPGDSPLHF